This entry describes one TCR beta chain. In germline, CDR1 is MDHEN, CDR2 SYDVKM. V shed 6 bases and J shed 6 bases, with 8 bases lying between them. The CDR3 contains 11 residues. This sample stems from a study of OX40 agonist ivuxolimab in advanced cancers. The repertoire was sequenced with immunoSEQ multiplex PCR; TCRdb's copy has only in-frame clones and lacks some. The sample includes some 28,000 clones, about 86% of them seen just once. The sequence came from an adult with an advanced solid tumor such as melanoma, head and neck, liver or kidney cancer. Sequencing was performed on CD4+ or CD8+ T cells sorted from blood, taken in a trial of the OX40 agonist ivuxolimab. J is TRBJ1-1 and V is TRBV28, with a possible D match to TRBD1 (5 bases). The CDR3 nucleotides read TGTGCCAGCAGGGGGCGTCCTGAAGCTTTCTTT. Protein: CASRGRPEAFF.